This T cell receptor beta chain stems from a study of blood T cell repertoires in COVID-19 (TCRdb year 2020). Background on the whole study: Collaborator samples came from the United States, Italy and Spain and covered acute and convalescent phases of COVID-19. The prospective study material was composed of cDNA or gDNA derived from T cells, B-cell-depleted T cells, or PBMCs. Subjects who had been exposed to COVID-19, were actively infected with it, or had recovered from it provided the deeply sampled blood TCRbeta repertoires that made up the dataset. The repertoires were made available in a free public database intended to serve as a resource for research on the immune response to SARS-CoV-2. Samples came from the ongoing ImmuneRACE study (first 160 participants) plus 1,254 subjects from 6 global collaborators. A de-identified subject ID, COVID-19 status, age in years and sex were almost always included in the sample metadata. Where available, HLA class I and class II types were obtained from metadata supplied by the sample provider rather than from assay-based typing.

A second Seattle source provided samples from volunteer blood donors who had recovered from COVID-19. Collaborating institutions collected whole blood in K2EDTA tubes following their own protocols. For TCRbeta analysis, collaborators shipped samples in one of three forms: frozen whole blood, isolated PBMCs, or DNA extracted from either of those sample types. The germline V gene (reference sequence) provides CDR1 LNHDA and CDR2 SQIVND. The CDR3 goes from the cysteine to the phenylalanine over 15 residues. Just the 45-base CDR3 DNA is kept, in frame starting at base 1. V ends up 3 bases short and J 6 bases short, with an unmatched junction base count of 5. The immunoSEQ Assay, a bias-controlled multiplex PCR, was used to amplify TCRbeta CDR3 regions from genomic DNA. The study's processing was this. The number of nucleated cells in each sample was estimated from the amplification of reference gene primers within the assay. Sequence reads were collapsed and filtered to measure the absolute abundance of every unique TCRbeta CDR3 rearrangement. For each sample, productive Simpson clonality was calculated as the square root of Simpson's diversity index across productive rearrangements. Drawn from immuneACCESS, this table holds only the in-frame rearrangements with V and J called that TCRdb kept. Clones are partly lost; checked studies trace under half to an unresolved V gene and leave the rest unexplained. That table furnishes V, J and clone size, whereas the DNA furnished D and trimming. The sample table contains some 200,000 clones; only one count was recorded for roughly 89% of them. In total, the top ten clones hold just under 0.9% of the sample.

Comments on this clone: This clone's antigen is unknown. No much larger clone is present one base from it, and per-base qualities are unavailable.

Beyond this particular receptor, the publication reports: The amount of clinical and demographic metadata varied by source and participant and was provided uncurated.

Sequencing was carried out using peripheral blood. This receptor was obtained from a woman aged 18-29 years who had recovered from COVID-19. This sequence uses TRBV19 and TRBJ2-1; TRBD2 matches 10 bases in the middle. Here the CDR3 is given as CASSIGSSGSNEQFF. The DNA sequence follows: TGTGCCAGTAGTATTGGGTCTAGCGGGAGCAATGAGCAGTTCTTC.